Listed below are T cell receptor beta chains from one sample, sequenced in a study of T cell responses to AZD1222 COVID-19 vaccine. This table comes from immunoSEQ multiplex PCR, and its TCRdb copy is limited to in-frame clones, with some not included. Of over 120,000 clones listed, approximately 93% were seen once; the top ten hold under 6.5%. Sample: peripheral blood, taken on day 0 of AZD1222 vaccination. The receptors here all came from an adult in good health. CDR3s include the opening cysteine and the closing phenylalanine or tryptophan. Fields, in order: D gene, V gene, clone size, J gene, CDR3 protein, CDR3 DNA. A D gene is named only where the DNA matches it firmly. A row's size may be missing; if present it is once, few, many or a size class.

TRBD1	TRBV19	.	TRBJ2-1	CASSIGDRDNNEQFF	TGTGCCAGTAGTATTGGGGACAGGGATAACAATGAGCAGTTCTTC
.	TRBV7-6	.	TRBJ1-4	CASSSGGFSTNEKLFF	TGTGCCAGCAGCTCCGGCGGGTTCAGTACTAATGAAAAACTGTTTTTT
.	TRBV3-1/TRBV3-2	.	TRBJ2-3	CASSQLSGTLTDTQYF	TGTGCCAGCAGCCAACTCAGCGGAACTCTCACAGATACGCAGTATTTT
TRBD1	TRBV27	few	TRBJ1-5	CASSLIGQGSNQPQHF	TGTGCCAGCAGTTTAATAGGACAGGGTTCTAATCAGCCCCAGCATTTT
.	TRBV5-1	.	TRBJ1-6	CASSPGDVDSPLHF	TGCGCCAGCAGCCCAGGGGACGTGGATTCACCCCTCCACTTT
.	TRBV6-5	.	TRBJ2-7	CASSYPDPYSYEQYF	TGTGCCAGCAGTTACCCCGACCCGTACTCCTACGAGCAGTACTTC
TRBD1	TRBV5-1	few	TRBJ1-3	CASSLAGGSSGNTIYF	TGCGCCAGCAGCTTGGCAGGGGGTTCGAGTGGAAACACCATATATTTT
.	TRBV4-2	.	TRBJ2-2	CASSQDPRANTGELFF	TGTGCCAGCAGCCAAGATCCCAGGGCGAACACCGGGGAGCTGTTTTTT
TRBD1	TRBV7-6	.	TRBJ2-1	CASSLGDRAIDNEQFF	TGTGCCAGCAGCTTAGGGGACAGGGCGATCGACAATGAGCAGTTCTTC
TRBD1	TRBV28	.	TRBJ1-5	CASSMDRGRQPQHF	TGTGCCAGCAGTATGGACAGGGGGCGACAGCCCCAGCATTTT
.	TRBV4-2	.	TRBJ2-1	CASSQSGSSYNEQFF	TGTGCCAGCAGCCAAAGCGGTAGCTCCTACAATGAGCAGTTCTTC
.	TRBV19	.	TRBJ2-3	CASTRRATDTQYF	TGTGCCAGTACGAGACGGGCCACAGATACGCAGTATTTT
.	TRBV11-1	.	TRBJ1-1	CASSLQGHEAFF	TGTGCCAGCAGTTTACAGGGCCATGAAGCTTTCTTT
.	TRBV6-1	.	TRBJ1-4	CASSDGSEKLFF	TGTGCCAGCAGTGATGGGTCTGAAAAACTGTTTTTT
TRBD2	TRBV10-3	.	TRBJ2-1	CAIRQTSGVGEQFF	TGTGCCATCAGGCAGACTAGCGGGGTGGGTGAGCAGTTCTTC
.	TRBV4-1	.	TRBJ1-4	CASSQGDGFYGEKLFF	TGCGCCAGCAGCCAGGGGGACGGGTTTTATGGAGAAAAACTGTTTTTT
.	TRBV5-1	once	TRBJ1-1	CASSFTGTDTEAFF	TGCGCCAGCAGCTTTACAGGGACGGACACTGAAGCTTTCTTT
TRBD2	TRBV5-1	.	TRBJ2-1	CASTKRESYNEQFF	TGCGCCAGCACGAAGCGGGAGTCCTACAATGAGCAGTTCTTC
.	TRBV2	.	TRBJ1-2	CASSVSPVGYGYTF	TGTGCCAGCAGTGTGAGTCCCGTGGGCTATGGCTACACCTTC
TRBD1	TRBV5-1	.	TRBJ2-7	CASSTGTGSGYEQYF	TGCGCCAGCAGCACCGGGACAGGGAGTGGATACGAGCAGTACTTC
TRBD1	TRBV19	.	TRBJ1-2	CASSIVSTGGGNGYTF	TGTGCCAGTAGTATAGTCTCTACAGGGGGCGGCAATGGCTACACCTTC
.	TRBV28	once	TRBJ2-7	CASSLEESEQYF	TGTGCCAGCAGTTTAGAGGAAAGCGAGCAGTACTTC
TRBD1	TRBV19	.	TRBJ1-2	CASSIERPGQGFYGYTF	TGTGCCAGTAGTATAGAAAGGCCGGGACAGGGCTTCTATGGCTACACCTTC
.	TRBV11-3	.	TRBJ2-7	CASSLRTNLEQYF	TGTGCCAGCAGCCTACGTACCAATTTGGAGCAGTACTTC
.	TRBV20-1	.	TRBJ2-1	CSASYNEQFF	TGCAGTGCTAGTTACAATGAGCAGTTCTTC
TRBD1	TRBV5-1	.	TRBJ2-7	CASSLVPGTGYEQYF	TGCGCCAGCAGCTTGGTCCCCGGGACAGGGTACGAGCAGTACTTC
TRBD1	TRBV15	.	TRBJ1-2	CATSRDDRVYGYTF	TGTGCCACCAGCAGAGATGACAGGGTCTATGGCTACACCTTC
.	TRBV28	.	TRBJ1-2	CASSLSGRQWDGYTF	TGTGCCAGCAGTTTATCTGGGAGGCAGTGGGATGGCTACACCTTC
TRBD1	TRBV10-3	.	TRBJ2-2	CATRGTVKTGELFF	TGTGCCACCAGAGGGACAGTTAAGACCGGGGAGCTGTTTTTT
.	TRBV5-6	.	TRBJ2-1	CASSLQPNEQFF	TGTGCCAGCAGCTTACAACCCAATGAGCAGTTCTTC
.	TRBV6-5	.	TRBJ2-2	CATTWPGPSREELFF	TGTGCCACCACTTGGCCGGGACCTTCGAGGGAGGAGCTGTTTTTT